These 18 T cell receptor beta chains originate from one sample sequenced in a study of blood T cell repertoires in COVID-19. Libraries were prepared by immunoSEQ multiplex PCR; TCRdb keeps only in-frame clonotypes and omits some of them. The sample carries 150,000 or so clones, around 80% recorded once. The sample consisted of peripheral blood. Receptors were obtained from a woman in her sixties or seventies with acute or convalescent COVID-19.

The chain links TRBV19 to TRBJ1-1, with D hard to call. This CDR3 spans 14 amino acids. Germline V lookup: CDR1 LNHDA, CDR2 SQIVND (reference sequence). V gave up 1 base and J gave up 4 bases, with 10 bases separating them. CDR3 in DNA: TGTGCCAGTAGTATAGGGGGAGCGGGCACTGAAGCTTTCTTT. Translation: CASSIGGAGTEAFF.

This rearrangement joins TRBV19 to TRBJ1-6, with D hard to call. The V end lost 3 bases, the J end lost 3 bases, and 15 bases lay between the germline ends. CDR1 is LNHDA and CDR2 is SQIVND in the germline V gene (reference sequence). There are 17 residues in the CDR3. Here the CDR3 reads CASSIVNSGLYNSPLHF. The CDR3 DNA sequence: TGTGCCAGTAGTATTGTCAACTCGGGTCTCTATAATTCACCCCTCCACTTT. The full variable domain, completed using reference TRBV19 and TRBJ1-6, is DGGITQSPKYLFRKEGQNVTLSCEQNLNHDAMYWYRQDPGQGLRLIYYSQIVNDFQKGDIAEGYSVSREKKESFPLTVTSAQKNPTAFYLCASSIVNSGLYNSPLHFGNGTRLTVT.

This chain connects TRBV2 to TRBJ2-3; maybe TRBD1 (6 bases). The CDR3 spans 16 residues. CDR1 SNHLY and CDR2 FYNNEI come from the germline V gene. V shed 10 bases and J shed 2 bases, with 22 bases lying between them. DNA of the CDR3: TGTGCCACCTCCTCCCCACAGGGTTCGATCACAGATACGCAGTATTTT. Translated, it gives CATSSPQGSITDTQYF.

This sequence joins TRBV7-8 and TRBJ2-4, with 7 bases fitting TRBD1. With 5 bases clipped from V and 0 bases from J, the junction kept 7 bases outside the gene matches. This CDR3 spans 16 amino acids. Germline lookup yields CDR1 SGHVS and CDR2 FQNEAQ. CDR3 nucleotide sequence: TGTGCCAGCAGCCTGACAGGGAGACTAGCCAAAAACATTCAGTACTTC. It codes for CASSLTGRLAKNIQYF.

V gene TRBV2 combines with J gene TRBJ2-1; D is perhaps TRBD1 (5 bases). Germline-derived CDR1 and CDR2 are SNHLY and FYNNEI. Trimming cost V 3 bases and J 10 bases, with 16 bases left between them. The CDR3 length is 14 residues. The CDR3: CASSEGLGSNEQFF. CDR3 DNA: TGTGCCAGCAGTGAGGGGCTAGGGTCCAACGAGCAGTTCTTC.

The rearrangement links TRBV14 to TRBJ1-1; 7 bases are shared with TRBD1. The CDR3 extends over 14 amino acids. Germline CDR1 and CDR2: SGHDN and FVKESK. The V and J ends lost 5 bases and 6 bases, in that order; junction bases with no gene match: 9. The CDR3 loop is CASSAARGTAEAFF. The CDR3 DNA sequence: TGTGCCAGCAGCGCAGCCAGGGGGACAGCTGAAGCTTTCTTT.

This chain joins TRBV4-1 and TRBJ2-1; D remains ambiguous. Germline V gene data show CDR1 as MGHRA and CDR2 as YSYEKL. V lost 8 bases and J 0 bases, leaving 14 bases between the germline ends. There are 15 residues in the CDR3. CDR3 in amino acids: CASRTAGSSYNEQFF. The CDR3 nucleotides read TGCGCCAGCCGAACGGCAGGCAGCTCCTACAATGAGCAGTTCTTC.

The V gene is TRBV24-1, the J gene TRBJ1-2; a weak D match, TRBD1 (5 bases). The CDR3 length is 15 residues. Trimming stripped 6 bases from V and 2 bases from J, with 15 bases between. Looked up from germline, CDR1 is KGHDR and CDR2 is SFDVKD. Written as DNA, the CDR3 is TGTGCCACCAGTTCGAGACATACAGGCAACTATGGCTACACCTTC. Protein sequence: CATSSRHTGNYGYTF.

In nucleotides, the CDR3 is TGTGCCTGGAGCCAACTAGGGGGCCGGAGCCAAGAGACCCAGTACTTC. Its protein product is CAWSQLGGRSQETQYF. The rearrangement uses TRBV30 and TRBJ2-5; the match to TRBD1 covers 7 bases. This CDR3 comprises 16 residues. Germline loops: CDR1 GTSNPN, CDR2 SVGIG (reference sequence). With V trimmed by 3 bases and J by 1 base, 11 bases remained unmatched.

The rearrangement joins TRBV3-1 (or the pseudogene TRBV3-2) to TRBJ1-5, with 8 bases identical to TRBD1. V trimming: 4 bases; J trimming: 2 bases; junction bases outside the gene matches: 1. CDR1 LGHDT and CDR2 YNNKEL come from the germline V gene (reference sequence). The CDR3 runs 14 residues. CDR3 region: CASSPTGGNQPQHF. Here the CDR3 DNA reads TGTGCCAGCAGCCCGACAGGGGGCAATCAGCCCCAGCATTTT.

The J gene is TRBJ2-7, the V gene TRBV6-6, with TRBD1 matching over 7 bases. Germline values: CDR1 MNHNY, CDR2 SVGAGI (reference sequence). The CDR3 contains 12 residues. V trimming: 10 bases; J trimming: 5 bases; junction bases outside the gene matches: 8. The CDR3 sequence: CATRDRTDEQYF. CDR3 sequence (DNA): TGTGCCACCCGGGACAGAACGGACGAGCAGTACTTC.

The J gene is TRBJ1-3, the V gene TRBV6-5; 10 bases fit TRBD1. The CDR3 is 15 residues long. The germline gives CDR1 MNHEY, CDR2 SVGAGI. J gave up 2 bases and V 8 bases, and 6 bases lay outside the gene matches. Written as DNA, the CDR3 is TGTGCCAGCGGTAAGGGACAGGGGACTGGAAACACCATATATTTT. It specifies CASGKGQGTGNTIYF.

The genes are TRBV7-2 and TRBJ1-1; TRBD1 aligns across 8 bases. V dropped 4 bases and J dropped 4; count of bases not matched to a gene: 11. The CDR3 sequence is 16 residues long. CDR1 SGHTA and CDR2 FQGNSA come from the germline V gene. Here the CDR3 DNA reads TGTGCCAGCAGCTCTACCGGGACAGGAATATTCACTGAAGCTTTCTTT. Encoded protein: CASSSTGTGIFTEAFF.

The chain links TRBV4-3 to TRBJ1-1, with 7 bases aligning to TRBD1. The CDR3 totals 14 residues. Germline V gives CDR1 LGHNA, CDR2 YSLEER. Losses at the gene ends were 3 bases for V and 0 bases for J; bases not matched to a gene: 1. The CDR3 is CASSHRGMNTEAFF. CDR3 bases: TGCGCCAGCAGCCACAGGGGGATGAACACTGAAGCTTTCTTT.

CDR3 in DNA: TGTGCCAGCAGCCAACGGTCAGGGGGCGAAACTGGAAACACCATATATTTT. It encodes CASSQRSGGETGNTIYF. This chain uses TRBV4-2 with TRBJ1-3; 8 positions match TRBD1. With V trimmed by 2 bases and J by 2 bases, 8 bases remained unmatched. CDR1 and CDR2 from the germline V gene are LGHNA and YNFKEQ. The CDR3 is made up of 17 amino acids.

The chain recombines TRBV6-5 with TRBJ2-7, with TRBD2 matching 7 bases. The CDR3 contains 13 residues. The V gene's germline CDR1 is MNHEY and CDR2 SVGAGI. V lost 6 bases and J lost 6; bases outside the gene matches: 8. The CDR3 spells CASSLRGEAEQYF. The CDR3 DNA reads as TGTGCCAGCAGCCTTCGGGGGGAGGCCGAGCAGTACTTC.

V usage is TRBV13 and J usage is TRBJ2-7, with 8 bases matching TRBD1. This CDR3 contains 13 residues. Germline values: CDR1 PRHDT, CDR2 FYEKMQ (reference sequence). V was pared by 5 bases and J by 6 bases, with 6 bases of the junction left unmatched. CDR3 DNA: TGTGCCAGCAGCCCCCGACAGGGGAGCGAGCAGTACTTC. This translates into CASSPRQGSEQYF.

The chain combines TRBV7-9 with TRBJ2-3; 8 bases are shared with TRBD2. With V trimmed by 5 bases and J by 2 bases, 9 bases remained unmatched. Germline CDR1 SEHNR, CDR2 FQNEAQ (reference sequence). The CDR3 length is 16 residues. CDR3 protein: CASSTASLAATDTQYF. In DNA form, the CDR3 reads TGTGCCAGCAGCACCGCATCACTAGCGGCCACAGATACGCAGTATTTT.